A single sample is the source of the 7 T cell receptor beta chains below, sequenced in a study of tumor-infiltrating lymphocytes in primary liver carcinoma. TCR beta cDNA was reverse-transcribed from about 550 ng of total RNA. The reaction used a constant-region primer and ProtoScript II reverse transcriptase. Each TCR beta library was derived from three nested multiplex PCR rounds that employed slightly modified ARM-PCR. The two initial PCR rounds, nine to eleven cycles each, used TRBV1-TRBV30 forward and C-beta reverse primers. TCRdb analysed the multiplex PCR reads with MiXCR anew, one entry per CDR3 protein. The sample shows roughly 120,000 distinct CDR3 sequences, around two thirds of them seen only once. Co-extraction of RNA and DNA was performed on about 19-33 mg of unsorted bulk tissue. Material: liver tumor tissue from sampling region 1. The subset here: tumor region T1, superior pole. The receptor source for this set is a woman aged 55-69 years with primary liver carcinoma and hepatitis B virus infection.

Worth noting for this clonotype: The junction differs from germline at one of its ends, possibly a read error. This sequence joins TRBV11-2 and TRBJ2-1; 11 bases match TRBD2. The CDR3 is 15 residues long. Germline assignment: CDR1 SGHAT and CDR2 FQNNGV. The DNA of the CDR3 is TGTGCCAGCAGCTTAAGGGGGACTAGCGGAAATGAGCAGTTATTC. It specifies CASSLRGTSGNEQLF.

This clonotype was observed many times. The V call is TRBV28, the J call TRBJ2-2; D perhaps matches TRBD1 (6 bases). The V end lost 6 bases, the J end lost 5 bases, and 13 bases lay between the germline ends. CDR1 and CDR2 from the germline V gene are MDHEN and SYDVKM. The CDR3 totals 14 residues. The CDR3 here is CASRGALGTGELFF. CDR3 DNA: TGTGCCAGCAGGGGGGCATTGGGGACCGGGGAGCTGTTTTTT.

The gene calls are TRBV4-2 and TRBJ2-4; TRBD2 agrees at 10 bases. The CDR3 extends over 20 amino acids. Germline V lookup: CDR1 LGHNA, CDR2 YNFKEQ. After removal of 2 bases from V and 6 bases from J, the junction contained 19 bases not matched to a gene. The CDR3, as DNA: TGTGCCAGCAGCCAATTGTCCCCTAGCGGGAGTGTAGGGCCAGGAAACATTCAGTACTTC. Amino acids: CASSQLSPSGSVGPGNIQYF.

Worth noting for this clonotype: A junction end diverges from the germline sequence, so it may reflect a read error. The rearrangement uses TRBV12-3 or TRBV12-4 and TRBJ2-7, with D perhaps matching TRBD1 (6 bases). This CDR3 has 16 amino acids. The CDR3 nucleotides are TGTGCCAGCAGTTTTAGTAGGACAGTGGGTTCCTACGAGCATTACTTC. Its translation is CASSFSRTVGSYEHYF.

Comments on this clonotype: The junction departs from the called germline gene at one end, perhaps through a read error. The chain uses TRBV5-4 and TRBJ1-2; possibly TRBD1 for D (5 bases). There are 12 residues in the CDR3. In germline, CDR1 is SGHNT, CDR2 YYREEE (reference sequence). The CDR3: CVSSSDIHGYTF. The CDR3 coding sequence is TGTGTCAGCAGCTCGGACATTCATGGCTACACCTTC.

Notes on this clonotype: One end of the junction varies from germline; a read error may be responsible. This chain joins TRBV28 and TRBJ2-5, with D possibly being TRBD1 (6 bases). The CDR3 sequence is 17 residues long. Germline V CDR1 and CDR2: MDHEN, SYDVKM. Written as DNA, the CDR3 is TGTGTCAGCAACTCTGGGGGCATCGTAAAAGGAGTGGAGACCCAGTACTTC. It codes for CVSNSGGIVKGVETQYF.

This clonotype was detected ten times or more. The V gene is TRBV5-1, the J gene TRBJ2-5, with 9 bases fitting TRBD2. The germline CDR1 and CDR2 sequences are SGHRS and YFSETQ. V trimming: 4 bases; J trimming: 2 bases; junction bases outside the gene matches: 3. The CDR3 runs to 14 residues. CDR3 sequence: CASSGTSRQETQYF. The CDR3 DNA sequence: TGCGCCAGCAGCGGGACTAGCAGACAAGAGACCCAGTACTTC.